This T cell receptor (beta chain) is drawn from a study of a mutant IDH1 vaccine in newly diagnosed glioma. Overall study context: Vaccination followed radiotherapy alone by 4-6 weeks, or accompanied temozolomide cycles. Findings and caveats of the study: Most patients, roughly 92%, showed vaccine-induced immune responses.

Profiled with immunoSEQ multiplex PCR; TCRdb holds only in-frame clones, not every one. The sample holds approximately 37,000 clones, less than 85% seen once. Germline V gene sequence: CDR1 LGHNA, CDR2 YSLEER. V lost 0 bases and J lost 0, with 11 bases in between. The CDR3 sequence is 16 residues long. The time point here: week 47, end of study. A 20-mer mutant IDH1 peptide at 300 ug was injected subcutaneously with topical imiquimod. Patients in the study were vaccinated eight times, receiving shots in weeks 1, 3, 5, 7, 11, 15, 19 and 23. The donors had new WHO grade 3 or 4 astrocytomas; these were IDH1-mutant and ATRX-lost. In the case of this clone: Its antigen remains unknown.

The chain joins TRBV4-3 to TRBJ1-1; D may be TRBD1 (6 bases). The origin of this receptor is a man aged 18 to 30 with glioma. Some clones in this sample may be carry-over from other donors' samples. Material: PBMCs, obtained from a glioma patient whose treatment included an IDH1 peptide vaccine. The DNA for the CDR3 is TGCGCCAGCAGCCAAGATCGGGGGCAGATGAACACTGAAGCTTTCTTT. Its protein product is CASSQDRGQMNTEAFF.